This passage covers 32 T cell receptor beta chains from one sample sequenced in a study of shared clonotypes between healthy human individuals. Data came from immunoSEQ multiplex PCR; TCRdb stores just in-frame clones and leaves some out. Of 2 million to 2.5 million clones listed, 90% to 95% are singletons. Sequenced material: naive CD4+ T cells from PBMCs. The sample's subset: CD45RA+ positively selected. The receptors shown here come from a man between 18 and 35 years old in good health. Some clones in this sample may be carry-over from other donors' samples.

The chain joins TRBV5-1 to TRBJ2-7; D might be TRBD1 (6 bases). This CDR3 has 17 residues. Germline V gene lookup returns CDR1 SGHRS and CDR2 YFSETQ. V shed 0 bases and J shed 2 bases, with 18 bases lying between them. The CDR3 here is CASSLAADSRMTYEQYF. CDR3 DNA sequence: TGCGCCAGCAGCTTGGCAGCGGACAGTAGAATGACCTACGAGCAGTACTTC.

CDR3 region: CASSYSSVGTNEQFF. The CDR3 DNA reads as TGTGCCAGCAGTTACTCGAGTGTCGGAACGAATGAGCAGTTCTTC. This chain uses TRBV6-5 with TRBJ2-1; unclear D gene. This CDR3 is 15 amino acids long. Germline-derived CDR1 and CDR2 are MNHEY and SVGAGI. V was trimmed by 0 bases and J by 7 bases, leaving 13 bases between them.

The chain employs TRBV5-1 and TRBJ2-3, with 10 positions matching TRBD2. CDR1 and CDR2 from the germline V gene are SGHRS and YFSETQ. The CDR3 loop spans 19 amino acids. J lost 0 bases, V lost 1 base, and 11 bases had no gene match. The CDR3 spells CASSLRRTSGASSTDTQYF. Here the CDR3 DNA reads TGCGCCAGCAGCTTGAGGAGGACTAGCGGAGCTTCTAGCACAGATACGCAGTATTTT.

The chain joins TRBV27 to TRBJ2-3, with a possible D match to TRBD1 (7 bases). Trimming cost V 3 bases and J 3 bases, with 16 bases left between them. The CDR3 contains 16 residues. In germline, CDR1 is MNHEY, CDR2 SMNVEV (reference sequence). CDR3 residues: CASSFKWQGGTDTQYF. For the CDR3, the DNA is TGTGCCAGCAGTTTTAAGTGGCAGGGGGGTACAGATACGCAGTATTTT.

The chain uses TRBV7-2 and TRBJ1-2, with 10 bases fitting TRBD1. This CDR3 contains 17 residues. Germline V lookup: CDR1 SGHTA, CDR2 FQGNSA. V shed 4 bases, J shed 6 bases, and the junction held 14 bases outside the gene matches. The CDR3 nucleotides are TGTGCCAGCAGCTGGACGTCGAAGACAGGGGGCATGCATGGCTACACCTTC. This encodes CASSWTSKTGGMHGYTF.

The chain couples TRBV28 to TRBJ2-2; 7 bases are shared with TRBD1. The germline gives CDR1 MDHEN, CDR2 SYDVKM. CDR3 size: 15 residues. The junction had 12 bases not matched to a gene; V was cut back by 5 bases and J by 9 bases. CDR3: CASSHDRLGGRELFF. In nucleotides, the CDR3 is TGTGCCAGCAGTCACGACAGGCTAGGGGGCCGGGAGCTGTTTTTT. Full variable domain (remainder filled in from reference TRBV28 and TRBJ2-2): DVKVTQSSRYLVKRTGEKVFLECVQDMDHENMFWYRQDPGLGLRLIYFSYDVKMKEKGDIPEGYSVSREKKERFSLILESASTNQTSMYLCASSHDRLGGRELFFGEGSRLTVL.

The J gene is TRBJ1-2, the V gene TRBV28, with 8 bases matching TRBD1. The germline CDR1 and CDR2 sequences are MDHEN and SYDVKM. After removal of 4 bases from V and 2 bases from J, the junction contained 15 bases not matched to a gene. CDR3 length: 18 residues. CDR3 sequence: CASSSPRGPKDQNYGYTF. The DNA of the CDR3 is TGTGCCAGCAGTTCCCCCAGGGGGCCTAAAGATCAGAACTATGGCTACACCTTC.

J is TRBJ2-2 and V is TRBV29-1; 9 bases are a match to TRBD1. This CDR3 region has 14 residues. With V trimmed by 7 bases and J by 2 bases, 5 bases remained unmatched. Germline CDR1 reads SQVTM; CDR2 reads ANQGSEA. CDR3 bases: TGCAGCGGTTTGGGACAGGGAAACACCGGGGAGCTGTTTTTT. It is translated as CSGLGQGNTGELFF.

This clone was seen a single time. The chain recombines TRBV7-2 with TRBJ1-4; D not resolved. Germline CDR1 SGHTA, CDR2 FQGNSA. The CDR3 is 16 amino acids. V was clipped by 5 bases and J by 3 bases, with 16 bases between them. CDR3: CASSPSRRYPNEKLFF. The CDR3 nucleotides read TGTGCCAGCAGCCCCTCGAGGCGTTATCCTAATGAAAAACTGTTTTTT.

The CDR3 nucleotides are TGTGCCAGCAGTTTAGGGCAGTCGACTAGCGGAATCTACGAGCAGTACTTC. Amino acids: CASSLGQSTSGIYEQYF. The chain recombines TRBV27 with TRBJ2-7; TRBD2 agrees at 9 bases. This CDR3 comprises 17 residues. J gave up 3 bases and V 2 bases, and 11 bases lay outside the gene matches. Germline lookup yields CDR1 MNHEY and CDR2 SMNVEV (reference sequence).

This clone has just a few counts. This chain joins TRBV6-5 and TRBJ1-1; the match to TRBD1 covers 9 bases. Losses at the gene ends were 5 bases for V and 3 bases for J; bases not matched to a gene: 4. This CDR3 comprises 14 residues. Looked up from germline, CDR1 is MNHEY and CDR2 is SVGAGI. For the CDR3, the DNA is TGTGCCAGCAGTCCCTGGGACAGGGACACTGAAGCTTTCTTT. It encodes CASSPWDRDTEAFF.

In regard to this clone: This specimen includes other DNA sequences encoding the same CDR3. The chain recombines TRBV9 with TRBJ2-1; 9 bases fit TRBD2. Unmatched junction bases numbered 1, after V lost 1 base and J lost 5 bases. This CDR3 spans 14 amino acids. CDR1 is SGDLS, CDR2 YYNGEE, per germline. For the CDR3, the DNA is TGTGCCAGCAGCGTAAGGACTAGCGACAATGAGCAGTTCTTC. It translates to CASSVRTSDNEQFF.

The gene calls are TRBV5-1 and TRBJ2-3; the match to TRBD1 covers 7 bases. CDR1 is SGHRS and CDR2 is YFSETQ in the germline V gene. The trim removed 2 bases at V and 2 bases at J, leaving 11 bases unmatched. The CDR3 extends over 17 amino acids. The CDR3 sequence is CASSFGRQGPLTDTQYF. DNA of the CDR3: TGCGCCAGCAGCTTTGGAAGACAGGGCCCACTCACAGATACGCAGTATTTT.

In its sample, this clone was seen once. The rearrangement joins TRBV27 to TRBJ1-2; D gene uncertain. CDR3 length: 13 residues. V lost 2 bases and J 2 bases, leaving 6 bases between the germline ends. In germline, CDR1 is MNHEY, CDR2 SMNVEV (reference sequence). The CDR3 nucleotides are TGTGCCAGCAGTTTAAAGCCCAACTATGGCTACACCTTC. Its protein is CASSLKPNYGYTF.

As concerns this clone: Other nucleotide sequences from this sample produce the same CDR3. The V call is TRBV4-1, the J call TRBJ1-1; a weak D match, TRBD1 (6 bases). Between the trimmed V and J ends, which lost 1 base and 1 base, there was a span of 13 bases. The germline V gene has CDR1 MGHRA and CDR2 YSYEKL. CDR3 length equals 16 residues. The CDR3, as DNA: TGCGCCAGCAGCCAAGCTCCACAGGGCGGGAACACTGAAGCTTTCTTT. It encodes CASSQAPQGGNTEAFF.

The V gene is TRBV6-1, the J gene TRBJ1-4; D is uncertain. The V end was cut by 5 bases, the J end by 6 bases, with 7 bases between. This CDR3 contains 12 residues. Germline CDR1 MNHNS, CDR2 SASEGT. This chain's CDR3 is CASSPLDEKLFF. In nucleotides, the CDR3 is TGTGCCAGCAGTCCCCTCGATGAAAAACTGTTTTTT.

V and J are TRBV5-1 and TRBJ1-6, with D possibly TRBD1 on 5 matching bases. The CDR3 has 14 residues. Trimming stripped 2 bases from V and 8 bases from J, with 11 bases between. CDR1 SGHRS and CDR2 YFSETQ come from the germline V gene. In nucleotides, the CDR3 is TGCGCCAGCAGCTTAACGGGGGACGATTCACCCCTCCACTTT. Encoded protein: CASSLTGDDSPLHF. Drawing the rest from reference TRBV5-1 and TRBJ1-6, the complete variable domain is KAGVTQTPRYLIKTRGQQVTLSCSPISGHRSVSWYQQTPGQGLQFLFEYFSETQRNKGNFPGRFSGRQFSNSRSEMNVSTLELGDSALYLCASSLTGDDSPLHFGNGTRLTVT.

The chain joins TRBV25-1 to TRBJ1-3, with TRBD1 matching over 9 bases. The CDR3 loop spans 15 amino acids. CDR1 is MGHDK and CDR2 is SYGVNS in the germline V gene. V shed 7 bases and J 2 bases; nucleotides not matched to a gene: 6. The DNA of the CDR3 is TGTGCCAGCACCGACGACAGGGGGGCTGGAAACACCATATATTTT. Translated: CASTDDRGAGNTIYF. Complete variable domain (other parts from reference TRBV25-1 and TRBJ1-3): EADIYQTPRYLVIGTGKKITLECSQTMGHDKMYWYQQDPGMELHLIHYSYGVNSTEKGDLSSESTVSRIRTEHFPLTLESARPSHTSQYLCASTDDRGAGNTIYFGEGSWLTVV.

The rearrangement joins TRBV5-1 to TRBJ2-3, with a tentative D call TRBD1 (7 bases). The CDR3 sequence is 15 residues long. Deletions cut 4 bases from V and 5 bases from J, with 17 bases between. CDR1 is SGHRS, CDR2 YFSETQ, per germline. This CDR3 is CASSQPRGEIDTQYF. CDR3 nucleotide sequence: TGCGCCAGCAGCCAGCCCAGGGGGGAGATAGATACGCAGTATTTT.

The chain couples TRBV11-1 to TRBJ2-5, with TRBD1 matching 9 bases. Germline CDR1 reads SGHAT; CDR2 reads FQDESV (reference sequence). The length of the CDR3 is 14 residues. V shed 5 bases and J 3 bases; nucleotides not matched to a gene: 4. The CDR3 sequence: CASSTRDREETQYF. The CDR3, as DNA: TGTGCCAGCAGCACACGGGACAGGGAAGAGACCCAGTACTTC.

The chain recombines TRBV9 with TRBJ2-7, with TRBD1 identical over 7 bases. This CDR3 comprises 17 residues. Germline V gene data show CDR1 as SGDLS and CDR2 as YYNGEE. The V segment lost 0 bases and the J segment 2 bases; nucleotides outside the gene matches: 11. The DNA of the CDR3 is TGTGCCAGCAGCGTAGATGGGCGGGCAGGGGGTCCCTACGAGCAGTACTTC. Encoded protein: CASSVDGRAGGPYEQYF.

The V call is TRBV28, the J call TRBJ2-1, with TRBD2 as a possible D gene (7 bases). Trimming took 2 bases from V and 6 from J, leaving 20 bases between them. In germline, CDR1 is MDHEN, CDR2 SYDVKM. CDR3 length equals 17 residues. The CDR3 bases are TGTGCCAGCAGTTTACCCGGAGGGGGGGTCACCTCCAATGAGCAGTTCTTC. Amino acid sequence: CASSLPGGGVTSNEQFF. Full variable domain (missing parts from reference TRBV28 and TRBJ2-1): DVKVTQSSRYLVKRTGEKVFLECVQDMDHENMFWYRQDPGLGLRLIYFSYDVKMKEKGDIPEGYSVSREKKERFSLILESASTNQTSMYLCASSLPGGGVTSNEQFFGPGTRLTVL.

This clone was observed once. This CDR3 is CASSFQTGGADTQYF. CDR3 sequence (DNA): TGTGCCAGCAGCTTCCAGACAGGGGGCGCAGATACGCAGTATTTT. The chain links TRBV5-4 to TRBJ2-3; TRBD1 agrees at 10 bases. Germline V gene sequence: CDR1 SGHNT, CDR2 YYREEE (reference sequence). The CDR3 loop spans 15 amino acids. Trimming took 2 bases from V and 4 from J; bases not matched to a gene: 4. Full variable domain (remainder filled in from reference TRBV5-4 and TRBJ2-3): ETGVTQSPTHLIKTRGQQVTLRCSSQSGHNTVSWYQQALGQGPQFIFQYYREEENGRGNFPPRFSGLQFPNYSSELNVNALELDDSALYLCASSFQTGGADTQYFGPGTRLTVL.

The chain carries TRBV7-6 and TRBJ1-1; D might be TRBD1 (6 bases). CDR1 and CDR2 from the germline V gene are SGHVS and FNYEAQ. There are 16 residues in the CDR3. Trimming left V 5 bases short and J 3 bases short, with 19 bases between. CDR3 loop: CASSPLADRPDTEAFF. CDR3 nucleotides: TGTGCCAGCAGCCCCCTGGCCGACAGGCCGGACACTGAAGCTTTCTTT.

The rearrangement joins TRBV11-3 to TRBJ2-2; D may be TRBD2 (5 bases). The CDR3 spans 14 residues. Germline CDR1 is SGHNT and CDR2 is YENEEA. Trimming removed 5 bases from V and 4 bases from J, with 11 bases in between. The CDR3 DNA sequence: TGTGCCAGCAGCAAGTTACGGGGCACCGGGGAGCTGTTTTTT. Its translation is CASSKLRGTGELFF.

This chain's CDR3 is CASSPMGGFGNGYTF. The CDR3 bases are TGCGCCAGCAGCCCCATGGGGGGGTTCGGCAATGGCTACACCTTC. The chain employs TRBV4-3 and TRBJ1-2, with D maybe TRBD1 (5 bases). This CDR3 contains 15 residues. Looked up from germline, CDR1 is LGHNA and CDR2 is YSLEER. V shed 4 bases and J shed 6 bases, with 18 bases lying between them.

The rearrangement links TRBV5-1 to TRBJ2-2; maybe TRBD1 (6 bases). Trimming left V 4 bases short and J 2 bases short, with 12 bases between. The CDR3 is made up of 15 amino acids. The germline V gene has CDR1 SGHRS and CDR2 YFSETQ. The CDR3 DNA follows: TGCGCCAGCAGCAGAGACAGGATAAACACCGGGGAGCTGTTTTTT. Its translation: CASSRDRINTGELFF. The whole variable domain, remainder taken from reference TRBV5-1 and TRBJ2-2, is KAGVTQTPRYLIKTRGQQVTLSCSPISGHRSVSWYQQTPGQGLQFLFEYFSETQRNKGNFPGRFSGRQFSNSRSEMNVSTLELGDSALYLCASSRDRINTGELFFGEGSRLTVL.

The V gene is TRBV5-5, the J gene TRBJ2-4; D might be TRBD2 (6 bases). The ends were cut back, 0 bases at V and 8 bases at J, with 15 bases in the middle. CDR1 is SGHKS, CDR2 YYEKEE, per germline (reference sequence). The CDR3 consists of 15 residues. CDR3 sequence: CASSLGHGTGDIQYF. DNA of the CDR3: TGTGCCAGCAGCTTGGGCCACGGGACTGGGGACATTCAGTACTTC.

The rearrangement links TRBV28 to TRBJ2-2; the match to TRBD2 covers 14 bases. Germline V gives CDR1 MDHEN, CDR2 SYDVKM. V dropped 6 bases and J dropped 6; count of bases not matched to a gene: 0. The CDR3 consists of 14 residues. CDR3 residues: CASRGLAGAGELFF. In DNA, the CDR3 is TGTGCCAGCAGGGGACTAGCGGGAGCCGGGGAGCTGTTTTTT.

The chain uses TRBV5-6 and TRBJ1-2; no clear D. Germline V gene lookup returns CDR1 SGHDT and CDR2 YYEEEE. The CDR3 contains 12 residues. V was clipped by 6 bases and J by 3 bases, with 9 bases between them. CDR3 in DNA: TGTGCCAGCACTCGTCTGGACTATGGCTACACCTTC. This translates into CASTRLDYGYTF.

The V gene is TRBV6-1, the J gene TRBJ2-7; possible D gene TRBD1, 5 bases. The V and J ends lost 8 bases and 3 bases respectively, with 20 bases between them. The germline CDR1 and CDR2 sequences are MNHNS and SASEGT. The CDR3 is 15 amino acids. CDR3 amino acids: CASHEKTVLLYEQYF. CDR3 sequence (DNA): TGTGCCAGCCACGAAAAGACAGTCTTACTCTACGAGCAGTACTTC.

This chain joins TRBV4-2 and TRBJ2-2; maybe TRBD2 (6 bases). Germline V gene sequence: CDR1 LGHNA, CDR2 YNFKEQ. The CDR3 consists of 16 residues. V lost 0 bases to trimming and J lost 3 bases, with 11 bases between them. The CDR3 DNA is TGTGCCAGCAGCCAAGATCGGACTATGTACACCGGGGAGCTGTTTTTT. Its translation is CASSQDRTMYTGELFF.